The present T cell receptor beta chain was sequenced within a study of CD8+ T cells in alopecia areata. Across the whole study: Each day, treated patients took oral tofacitinib twice, at 5 to 10 mg per dose.

This clone was observed a handful of times. What it binds is not known. General study results and limits: It was less clear whether patients shared TCRs than it was in mice, possibly because of HLA. Compared with normal scalp, lesional scalp had higher clonality and more expanded CD8+ clones.

V was clipped by 5 bases and J by 1 base, with 9 bases between them. In germline, CDR1 is LNHDA, CDR2 SQIVND (reference sequence). The CDR3 sequence is 14 residues long. The sequencing template was cDNA reverse transcribed from extracted RNA. Method: immunoSEQ multiplex PCR; TCRdb's copy keeps in-frame clones and lacks some. The table has 3,500 to 4,500 clones, roughly 70% seen once. Treatment noted: oral pan-JAK inhibitor, 5-10 mg twice daily. Samples from alopecia areata patients were lesional scalp punch biopsies and peripheral blood. The receptor's source is a human donor with alopecia areata. The sample in question was skin, obtained at week 24, from a patient treated with tofacitinib. The chain joins TRBV19 to TRBJ2-4; D is uncertain. This CDR3 reads CASSEEWAKNIQYF. The DNA of the CDR3 is TGTGCCAGTAGTGAAGAATGGGCCAAAAACATTCAGTACTTC.